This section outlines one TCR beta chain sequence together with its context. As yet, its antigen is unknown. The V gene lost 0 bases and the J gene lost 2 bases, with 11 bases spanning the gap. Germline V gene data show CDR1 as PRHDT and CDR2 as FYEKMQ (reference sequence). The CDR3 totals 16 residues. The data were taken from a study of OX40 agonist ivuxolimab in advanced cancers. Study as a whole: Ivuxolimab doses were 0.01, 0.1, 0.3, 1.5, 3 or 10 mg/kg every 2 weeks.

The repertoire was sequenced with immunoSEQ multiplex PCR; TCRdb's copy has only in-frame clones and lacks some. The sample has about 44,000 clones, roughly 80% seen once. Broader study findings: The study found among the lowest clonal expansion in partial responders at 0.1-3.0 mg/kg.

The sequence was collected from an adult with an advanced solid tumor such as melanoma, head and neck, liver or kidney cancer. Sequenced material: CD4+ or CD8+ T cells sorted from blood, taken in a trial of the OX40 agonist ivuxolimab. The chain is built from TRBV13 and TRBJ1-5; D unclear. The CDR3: CASSLGLSAGNQPQHF. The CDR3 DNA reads TGTGCCAGCAGCTTAGGTCTTTCGGCAGGCAATCAGCCCCAGCATTTT. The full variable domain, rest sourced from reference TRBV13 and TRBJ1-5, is AAGVIQSPRHLIKEKRETATLKCYPIPRHDTVYWYQQGPGQDPQFLISFYEKMQSDKGSIPDRFSAQQFSDYHSELNMSSLELGDSALYFCASSLGLSAGNQPQHFGDGTRLSIL.